This is a list of T cell receptor beta chains from one sample in a study of blood T cells in healthy people across ages. A single record per CDR3 protein comes from TCRdb applying MiXCR to the 5' RACE reads. The table records approximately 820,000 distinct CDR3 sequences, around 43% of them present only once. The sequencing input was blood. The receptors here all came from a man between 60 and 75 years old in good health. Each CDR3 is given with its conserved first and last residue. Fields, in order: V gene, J gene, D gene, clone size, CDR3 protein, CDR3 DNA. A D gene is named only where the DNA matches it firmly. Clone sizes are given selectively: once, few, many, or a class where the clone is expanded.

TRBV2	TRBJ1-4	TRBD1	.	CASSQTGTGTEKLFF	TGTGCCAGCAGTCAGACCGGGACAGGCACTGAAAAACTGTTTTTT
TRBV20-1	TRBJ2-7	.	.	CSAVPGEWGSYEQYF	TGCAGTGCTGTCCCAGGAGAATGGGGCTCCTACGAGCAGTACTTC
TRBV5-1	TRBJ2-3	TRBD1	.	CASSSGTGSLTDTQYF	TGCGCCAGCAGCTCCGGGACAGGAAGCCTCACAGATACGCAGTATTTT
TRBV7-9	TRBJ1-2	.	few	CASSFRGTPGYTF	TGTGCCAGCAGCTTTCGCGGGACGCCAGGCTACACCTTC
TRBV11-2	TRBJ2-5	TRBD2	.	CASSLSAGGVPETQYF	TGTGCCAGCAGCTTATCGGCGGGGGGTGTACCAGAGACCCAGTACTTC
TRBV15	TRBJ1-5	.	few	CATSRAQASPQPQHF	TGTGCCACCAGCAGAGCCCAGGCTTCCCCGCAGCCCCAGCATTTT
TRBV5-1	TRBJ1-1	.	.	CASRLEGVAFF	TGCGCCAGCAGATTGGAGGGTGTGGCTTTCTTT
TRBV5-1	TRBJ2-7	.	.	CASSTGPSGAYEQYF	TGCGCCAGCAGCACGGGACCTTCCGGGGCCTACGAGCAGTACTTC
TRBV3-1	TRBJ2-1	.	.	CASSQEPQAYNEQFF	TGTGCCAGCAGCCAAGAACCACAGGCCTACAATGAGCAGTTCTTC
TRBV7-9	TRBJ2-5	TRBD2	.	CASSPQRAGDQETQYF	TGTGCCAGCAGCCCCCAAAGAGCGGGGGACCAAGAGACCCAGTACTTC
TRBV6-2/TRBV6-3	TRBJ2-7	TRBD1	.	CASRHAGTGAVTSYEQYF	TGTGCCAGCAGGCACGCCGGGACAGGCGCCGTTACGTCCTACGAGCAGTACTTC
TRBV20-1	TRBJ1-1	.	.	CSAIPTDAEAFF	TGCAGTGCTATACCAACTGACGCTGAAGCTTTCTTT
TRBV4-3	TRBJ2-1	.	many	CASSQEGGSGHNEQFF	TGCGCCAGCAGCCAAGAGGGGGGAAGCGGGCACAATGAGCAGTTCTTC
TRBV12-3/TRBV12-4	TRBJ1-6	TRBD1	.	CASSADRNSPLHF	TGTGCCAGCAGTGCGGACAGGAATTCACCCCTCCACTTT
TRBV10-3	TRBJ2-5	TRBD1	few	CAISAQGLEQYF	TGTGCCATCAGCGCACAGGGGCTTGAGCAGTACTTC
TRBV7-9	TRBJ1-2	.	many	CASSLSQEFNYGYTF	TGTGCCAGCAGCTTATCTCAGGAGTTTAACTATGGCTACACCTTC
TRBV6-2/TRBV6-3	TRBJ1-1	TRBD1	few	CASSRVQGARTEAFF	TGTGCCAGCAGCCGAGTACAGGGGGCGAGGACTGAAGCTTTCTTT
TRBV3-1	TRBJ2-7	TRBD1	.	CASKGTGDEQYF	TGTGCCAGCAAAGGTACAGGGGACGAGCAGTACTTC
TRBV12-3/TRBV12-4	TRBJ1-2	TRBD1	.	CASSLGQGVLGYTF	TGTGCCAGCAGTTTGGGACAGGGAGTTCTTGGCTACACCTTC
TRBV20-1	TRBJ2-7	.	many	CSARSGIDEQYF	TGCAGTGCTAGGTCAGGAATCGACGAGCAGTACTTC
TRBV10-3	TRBJ1-1	.	.	CAIKVQMNTEAFF	TGTGCCATCAAAGTCCAGATGAACACTGAAGCTTTCTTT
TRBV5-1	TRBJ2-1	.	few	CASSLRGRYNEQFF	TGCGCCAGCAGCTTGAGGGGCCGGTACAATGAGCAGTTCTTC
TRBV7-2	TRBJ2-5	.	.	CASSTSGFIETQYF	TGTGCCAGCAGCACGTCAGGGTTTATTGAGACCCAGTACTTC